A selection of T cell receptor beta chains follows, all from one sample in a study of regulatory T cells in long-lasting Graves disease. TCRdb re-derived calls from the multiplex PCR reads in MiXCR, one entry per CDR3 protein. Of under 800,000 distinct CDR3 sequences in the sample, about 15% were seen once. These data were also reused for a study on T cells in Graves' hyperthyroidism and ophthalmopathy.

The input for sequencing was peripheral blood mononuclear cells (PBMCs), taken at new diagnosis, from a patient treated with antithyroid drugs. All receptors come from a woman aged 25 to 39 with Graves disease. CDR3s include the opening cysteine and the closing phenylalanine or tryptophan.

cdr3_length j_call v_call cdr3_aa
13 TRBJ2-1 TRBV30 CAWRLAGNNEQLF
13 TRBJ2-7 TRBV24-1 CAARRRELNEQYF
14 TRBJ1-2 TRBV5-6 CASRRIGFNYGYTF
15 TRBJ2-3 TRBV20-1 CSAPRSGKGGVTQYF
13 TRBJ2-5 TRBV5-1 CASSPDGGRAQYF
13 TRBJ1-2 TRBV19 CASSIPQGGGNTF
12 TRBJ1-1 TRBV14 CASSRNREGAFF
18 TRBJ1-1 TRBV19 CASSIYYTSGQGEIEAFF
14 TRBJ1-2 TRBV20-1 CSATRGGPNYGYTF
15 TRBJ2-7 TRBV14 CASSRGGTPPGGQYF
15 TRBJ2-1 TRBV28 CASTDIAGSYNEQFF
14 TRBJ1-3 TRBV6-2/TRBV6-3 CASSYRDRKDTIYF
18 TRBJ2-2 TRBV7-9 CASSYQRTGGWSTGELFF
14 TRBJ2-7 TRBV10-3 CAAQPGQGTYEQYF
15 TRBJ2-7 TRBV27 CASSLLTKAGYEQYF
14 TRBJ2-4 TRBV20-1 CSARDLGTGNIQYF
14 TRBJ1-5 TRBV29-1 CSVWTGASNQPQHF
13 TRBJ1-1 TRBV6-9 CASSYLKMRPAFF
14 TRBJ2-1 TRBV15 CANKTDHSYNEQFF
12 TRBJ2-1 TRBV12-3/TRBV12-4 CASIGRVNEQFF
15 TRBJ1-6 TRBV27 CASSFRGLNNSPLHF
13 TRBJ2-5 TRBV20-1 CSAVDRPQETQYF
14 TRBJ2-7 TRBV24-1 CATSSNRGTYEQYF
14 TRBJ2-5 TRBV12-3/TRBV12-4 CASRPTAIQETQYF
15 TRBJ2-3 TRBV20-1 CSASRTSGRTDTQYF
16 TRBJ1-4 TRBV6-1 CASSTELGGAGEKLFF
16 TRBJ2-5 TRBV7-2 CASSLTGLAGGKTQYF
16 TRBJ2-1 TRBV5-5 CASSFRGTGVNNEQFF
14 TRBJ1-2 TRBV9 CASSDDRINYGYTF
14 TRBJ1-3 TRBV7-8 CASRDRDSGNTIYF
16 TRBJ2-1 TRBV5-1 CASSLAGQGVYNEQFF
14 TRBJ1-2 TRBV27 CASSFAGRADGYTF
16 TRBJ2-3 TRBV11-2 CASSVGLAGPGVTQYF
15 TRBJ2-7 TRBV20-1 CSASLQAGYAYEQYF
14 TRBJ2-7 TRBV10-3 CAIGGTGGECEQYF
14 TRBJ1-3 TRBV19 CASRQISAGNTIYF
14 TRBJ1-2 TRBV3-1 CASSHGDRVYGYTF
14 TRBJ1-2 TRBV9 CASSDSQGPYGYTF
16 TRBJ2-7 TRBV6-1 CASSEAGYQAFYEQYF
15 TRBJ1-1 TRBV28 CASRQPGQTNTEAFF
15 TRBJ1-6 TRBV9 CASSVTRSWVSPLHF
12 TRBJ1-5 TRBV27 CASSFPHQPQHF
15 TRBJ1-5 TRBV6-1 CASSVDSYSNQPQHF
13 TRBJ1-2 TRBV29-1 CSAWDRSNYGYTF
14 TRBJ1-6 TRBV5-1 CASSGGQGVSPLHF
14 TRBJ1-4 TRBV27 CASSSGTAQEKLFF
17 TRBJ2-3 TRBV14 CASSQALTGFRTDTQYF
14 TRBJ2-3 TRBV29-1 CSVIGSEQRQAQYF
16 TRBJ2-2 TRBV5-1 CASSAQLEAATGELFF
14 TRBJ1-2 TRBV9 CASSVDPGDYGYTF
17 TRBJ1-6 TRBV30 CAWSGEAGTGVKSPLHF
14 TRBJ2-1 TRBV12-3/TRBV12-4 CASRLSGKSDEQFF